This TCR beta chain was identified in a study of cytomegalovirus exposure and HLA in healthy donors. Germline CDR1 reads MDHEN; CDR2 reads SYDVKM. V lost 1 base to trimming and J lost 3 bases, with 7 bases between them. The CDR3 covers 13 residues. As regards this clone: What it recognizes is unknown.

All the people who gave samples were healthy bone marrow donors. PCR used 60 Vbeta primers and 13 Jbeta primers. Libraries were prepared by immunoSEQ multiplex PCR; TCRdb keeps only in-frame clonotypes and omits some of them. Among tens of thousands of clones, around 53% were seen once, and the ten largest hold 6.2%. Study findings and constraints: In a later analysis, TCR beta V- and J-gene trimming was associated with a missense DCLRE1C variant.

Sample: PBMCs. This chain connects TRBV28 to TRBJ2-7; no clear D. The sequence was collected from a woman aged 35 to 49 in good health and CMV-seropositive. The CDR3 DNA is TGTGCCAGCAGTTTATCACACGTCTACGAGCAGTACTTC. Residues: CASSLSHVYEQYF.